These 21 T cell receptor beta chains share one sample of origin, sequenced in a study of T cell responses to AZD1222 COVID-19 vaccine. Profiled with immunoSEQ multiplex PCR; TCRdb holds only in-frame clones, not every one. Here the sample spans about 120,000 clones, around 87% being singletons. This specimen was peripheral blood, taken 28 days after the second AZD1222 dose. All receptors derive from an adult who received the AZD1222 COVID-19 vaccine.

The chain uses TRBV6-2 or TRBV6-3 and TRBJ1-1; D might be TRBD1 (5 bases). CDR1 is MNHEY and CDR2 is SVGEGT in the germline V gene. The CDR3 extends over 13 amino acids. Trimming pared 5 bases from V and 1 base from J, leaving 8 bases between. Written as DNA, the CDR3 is TGTGCCAGCAGTCAAGGGGAGAACACTGAAGCTTTCTTT. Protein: CASSQGENTEAFF.

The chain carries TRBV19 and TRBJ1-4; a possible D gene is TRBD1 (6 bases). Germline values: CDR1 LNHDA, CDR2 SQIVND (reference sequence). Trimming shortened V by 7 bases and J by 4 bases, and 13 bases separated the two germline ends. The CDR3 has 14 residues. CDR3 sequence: CASKTQGINEKLFF. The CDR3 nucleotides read TGTGCCAGTAAAACACAGGGAATTAATGAAAAACTGTTTTTT.

The CDR3 coding sequence is TGTGCCAGCAACCCCCGAGGACAGGGGAATTCACCCCTCCACTTT. Its protein is CASNPRGQGNSPLHF. The chain uses TRBV27 and TRBJ1-6; 9 bases agree with TRBD1. V shed 7 bases, J shed 7 bases, and the junction held 8 bases outside the gene matches. CDR1 and CDR2 from the germline V gene are MNHEY and SMNVEV (reference sequence). This CDR3 is 15 amino acids long.

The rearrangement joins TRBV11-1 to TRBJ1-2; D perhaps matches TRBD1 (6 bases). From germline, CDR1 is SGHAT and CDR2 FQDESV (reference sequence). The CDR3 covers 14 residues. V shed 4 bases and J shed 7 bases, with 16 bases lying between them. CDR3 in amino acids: CASSSLAGALGYTF. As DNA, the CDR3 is TGTGCCAGCAGCTCTCTTGCAGGGGCGCTTGGCTACACCTTC.

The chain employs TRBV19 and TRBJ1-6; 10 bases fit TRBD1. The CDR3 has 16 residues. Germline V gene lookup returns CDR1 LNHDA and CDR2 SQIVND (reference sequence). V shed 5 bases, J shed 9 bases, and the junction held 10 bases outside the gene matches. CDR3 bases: TGTGCCAGTAGTTTTACCGGGACAGGGGTTGGTTCACCCCTCCACTTT. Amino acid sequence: CASSFTGTGVGSPLHF.

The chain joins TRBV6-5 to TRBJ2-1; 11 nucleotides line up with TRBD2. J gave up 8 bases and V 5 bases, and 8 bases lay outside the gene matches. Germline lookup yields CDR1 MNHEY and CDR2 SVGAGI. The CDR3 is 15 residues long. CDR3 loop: CASSRLLAGEHEQFF. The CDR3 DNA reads TGTGCCAGCAGTCGTCTACTAGCGGGGGAACATGAGCAGTTCTTC.

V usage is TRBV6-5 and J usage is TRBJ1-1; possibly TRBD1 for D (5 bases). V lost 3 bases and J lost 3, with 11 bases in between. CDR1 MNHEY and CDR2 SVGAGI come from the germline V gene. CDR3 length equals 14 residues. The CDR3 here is CASSYIDRDTEAFF. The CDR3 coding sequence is TGTGCCAGCAGTTATATCGACAGAGACACTGAAGCTTTCTTT.

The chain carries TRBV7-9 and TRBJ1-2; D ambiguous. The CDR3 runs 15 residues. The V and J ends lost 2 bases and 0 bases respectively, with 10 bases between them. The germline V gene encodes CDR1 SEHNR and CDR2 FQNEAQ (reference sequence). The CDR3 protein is CASSLLEVSNYGYTF. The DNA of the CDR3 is TGTGCCAGCAGCTTACTGGAGGTCTCTAACTATGGCTACACCTTC.

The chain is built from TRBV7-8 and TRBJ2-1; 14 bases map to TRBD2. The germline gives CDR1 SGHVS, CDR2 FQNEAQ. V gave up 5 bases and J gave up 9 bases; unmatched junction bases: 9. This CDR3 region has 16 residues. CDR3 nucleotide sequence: TGTGCCAGCAGCCCAGTGGGACTAGCGGGGGTGGGTGAGCAGTTCTTC. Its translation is CASSPVGLAGVGEQFF.

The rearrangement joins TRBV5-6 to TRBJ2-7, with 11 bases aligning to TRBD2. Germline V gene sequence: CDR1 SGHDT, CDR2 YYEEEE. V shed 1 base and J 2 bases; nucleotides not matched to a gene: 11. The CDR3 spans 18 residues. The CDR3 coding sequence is TGTGCCAGCAGCTTGAGGATGGCTAGCGGGGGGCCGGCCTACGAGCAGTACTTC. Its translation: CASSLRMASGGPAYEQYF.

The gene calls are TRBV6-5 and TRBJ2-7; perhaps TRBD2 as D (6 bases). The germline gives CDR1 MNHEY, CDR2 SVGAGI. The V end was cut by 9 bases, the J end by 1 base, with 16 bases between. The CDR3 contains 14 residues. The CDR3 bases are TGTGCCAGTAGGTTGATGGGGGGTTCCTACGAGCAGTACTTC. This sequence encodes CASRLMGGSYEQYF.

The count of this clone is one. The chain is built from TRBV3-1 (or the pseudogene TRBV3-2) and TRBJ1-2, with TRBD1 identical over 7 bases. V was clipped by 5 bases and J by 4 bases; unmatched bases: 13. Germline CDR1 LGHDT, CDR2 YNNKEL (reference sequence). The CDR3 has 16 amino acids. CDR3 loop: CASSSLIGTDPYGYTF. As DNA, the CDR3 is TGTGCCAGCAGCTCCCTAATCGGGACAGATCCCTATGGCTACACCTTC.

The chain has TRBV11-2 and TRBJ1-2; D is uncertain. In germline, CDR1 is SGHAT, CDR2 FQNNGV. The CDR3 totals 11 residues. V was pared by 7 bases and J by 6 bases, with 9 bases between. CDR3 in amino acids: CASKRGNGYTF. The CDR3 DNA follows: TGTGCCAGCAAGAGAGGGAATGGCTACACCTTC.

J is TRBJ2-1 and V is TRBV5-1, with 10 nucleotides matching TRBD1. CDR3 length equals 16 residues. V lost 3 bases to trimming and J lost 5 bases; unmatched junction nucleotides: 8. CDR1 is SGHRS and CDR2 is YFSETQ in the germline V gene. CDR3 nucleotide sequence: TGCGCCAGCAGCTCCGGACAGGGGGTATCCCACAATGAGCAGTTCTTC. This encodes CASSSGQGVSHNEQFF. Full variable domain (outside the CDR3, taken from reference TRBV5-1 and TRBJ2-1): KAGVTQTPRYLIKTRGQQVTLSCSPISGHRSVSWYQQTPGQGLQFLFEYFSETQRNKGNFPGRFSGRQFSNSRSEMNVSTLELGDSALYLCASSSGQGVSHNEQFFGPGTRLTVL.

CDR3 loop: CASSSIEGSTDTQYF. Written as DNA, the CDR3 is TGTGCCAGTAGCTCCATAGAGGGGTCCACAGATACGCAGTATTTT. The chain carries TRBV19 and TRBJ2-3, with D perhaps being TRBD1 or TRBD2 (5 bases each). CDR3 length equals 15 residues. V dropped 6 bases and J dropped 2 bases, with 15 bases sitting between them. Germline V gene lookup returns CDR1 LNHDA and CDR2 SQIVND (reference sequence).

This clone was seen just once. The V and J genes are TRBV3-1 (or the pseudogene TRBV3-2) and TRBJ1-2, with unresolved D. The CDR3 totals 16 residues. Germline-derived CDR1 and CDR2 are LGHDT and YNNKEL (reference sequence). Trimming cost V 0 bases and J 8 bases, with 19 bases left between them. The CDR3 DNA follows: TGTGCCAGCAGCCAAGATTTGTATGAGAGGGAGCGGGGCTACACCTTC. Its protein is CASSQDLYERERGYTF.

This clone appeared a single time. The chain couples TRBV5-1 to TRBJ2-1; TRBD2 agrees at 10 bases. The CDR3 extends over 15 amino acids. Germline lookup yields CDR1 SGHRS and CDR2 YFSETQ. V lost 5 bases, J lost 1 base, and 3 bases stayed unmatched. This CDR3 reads CASSRTSGSYNEQFF. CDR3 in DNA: TGCGCCAGCAGTCGGACTAGCGGATCCTACAATGAGCAGTTCTTC.

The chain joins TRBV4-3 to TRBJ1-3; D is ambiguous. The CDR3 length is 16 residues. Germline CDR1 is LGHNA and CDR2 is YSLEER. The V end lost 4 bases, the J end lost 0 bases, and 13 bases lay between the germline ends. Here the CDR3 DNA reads TGCGCCAGCAGCCCAACAGCCGTATACTCTGGAAACACCATATATTTT. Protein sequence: CASSPTAVYSGNTIYF.

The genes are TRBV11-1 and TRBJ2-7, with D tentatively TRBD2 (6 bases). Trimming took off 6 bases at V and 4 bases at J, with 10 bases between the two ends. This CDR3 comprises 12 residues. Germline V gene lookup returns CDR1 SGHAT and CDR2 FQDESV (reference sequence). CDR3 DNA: TGTGCCAGCAGGGAGGAGGGGTACGAGCAGTACTTC. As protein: CASREEGYEQYF.

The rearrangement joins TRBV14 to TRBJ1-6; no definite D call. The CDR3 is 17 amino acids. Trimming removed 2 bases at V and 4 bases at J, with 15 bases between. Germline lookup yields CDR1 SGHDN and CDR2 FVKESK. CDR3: CASSQRSPVGYNSPLHF. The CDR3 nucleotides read TGTGCCAGCAGCCAACGGTCCCCAGTTGGATATAATTCACCCCTCCACTTT.

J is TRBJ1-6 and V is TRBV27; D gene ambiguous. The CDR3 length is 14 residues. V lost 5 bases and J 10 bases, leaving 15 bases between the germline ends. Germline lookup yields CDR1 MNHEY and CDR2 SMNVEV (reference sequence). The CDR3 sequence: CASSPSRTRSPLHF. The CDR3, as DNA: TGTGCCAGCAGTCCCTCCCGGACTCGATCACCCCTCCACTTT.